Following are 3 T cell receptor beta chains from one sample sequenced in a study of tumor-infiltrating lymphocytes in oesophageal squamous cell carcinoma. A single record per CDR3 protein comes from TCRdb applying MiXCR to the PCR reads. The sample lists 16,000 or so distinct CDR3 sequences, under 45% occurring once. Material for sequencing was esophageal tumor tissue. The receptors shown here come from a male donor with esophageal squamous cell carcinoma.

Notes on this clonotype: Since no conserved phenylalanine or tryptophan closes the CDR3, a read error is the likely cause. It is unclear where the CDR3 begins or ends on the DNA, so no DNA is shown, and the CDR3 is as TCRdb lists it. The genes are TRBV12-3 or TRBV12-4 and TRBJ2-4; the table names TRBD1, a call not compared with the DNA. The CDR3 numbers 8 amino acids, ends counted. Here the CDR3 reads CASSTPGT.

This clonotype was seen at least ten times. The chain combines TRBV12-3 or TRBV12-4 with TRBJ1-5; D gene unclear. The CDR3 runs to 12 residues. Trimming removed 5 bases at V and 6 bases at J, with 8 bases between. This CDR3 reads CASSLMGQPQHF. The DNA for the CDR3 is TGTGCCAGCAGTCTTATGGGTCAGCCCCAGCATTTT.

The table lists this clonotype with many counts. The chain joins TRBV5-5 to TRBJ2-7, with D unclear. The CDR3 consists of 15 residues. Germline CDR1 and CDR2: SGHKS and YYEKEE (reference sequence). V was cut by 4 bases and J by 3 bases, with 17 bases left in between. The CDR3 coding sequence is TGTGCCAGCAGCGTGCGTCCTTGGGCCGGCTACGAGCAGTACTTC. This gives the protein CASSVRPWAGYEQYF.